This T cell receptor (beta chain) was sequenced during a study of T cells in Graves' hyperthyroidism and ophthalmopathy. It was RNA transcripts that yielded the amplified TCR beta CDR3 regions. The study used the HTBI primer set for a first-round RT-PCR of the TCR CDR3. MiXCR, applied by TCRdb to the multiplex PCR reads, yields one record per CDR3 protein. The sample lists about 500,000 distinct CDR3 sequences, approximately 14% occurring once. This clonotype was observed at least ten times. Germline values: CDR1 MNHNY, CDR2 SVGAGI (reference sequence). The CDR3 has 11 residues. V was cut by 2 bases and J by 4 bases, with 0 bases left in between.

The sample taken for sequencing was blood. The J gene is TRBJ2-4, the V gene TRBV6-6; D not certain. This TCR was sampled from a woman between 18 and 30 years old with Graves' hyperthyroidism. CDR3 protein: CASSYKNIQYF. The CDR3 DNA follows: TGTGCCAGCAGTTACAAAAACATTCAGTACTTC.